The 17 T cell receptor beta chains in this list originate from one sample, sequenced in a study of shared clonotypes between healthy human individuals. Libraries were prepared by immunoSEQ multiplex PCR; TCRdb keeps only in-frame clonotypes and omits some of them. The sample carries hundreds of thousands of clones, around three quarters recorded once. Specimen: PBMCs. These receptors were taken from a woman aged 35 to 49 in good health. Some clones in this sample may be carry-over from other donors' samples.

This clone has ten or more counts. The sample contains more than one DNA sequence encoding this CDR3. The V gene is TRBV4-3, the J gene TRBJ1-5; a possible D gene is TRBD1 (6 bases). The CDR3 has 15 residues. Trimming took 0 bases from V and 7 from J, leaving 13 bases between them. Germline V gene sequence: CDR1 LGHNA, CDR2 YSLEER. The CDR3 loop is CASSQDDLGGQPQHF. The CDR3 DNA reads TGCGCCAGCAGCCAAGATGACTTAGGGGGACAGCCCCAGCATTTT.

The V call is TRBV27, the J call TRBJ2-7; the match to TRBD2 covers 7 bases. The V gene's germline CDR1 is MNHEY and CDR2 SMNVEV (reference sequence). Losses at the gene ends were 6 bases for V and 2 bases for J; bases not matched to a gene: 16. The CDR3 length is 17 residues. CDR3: CASSLGGVGGNPYEQYF. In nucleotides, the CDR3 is TGTGCCAGCAGCTTGGGTGGCGTCGGGGGGAACCCCTACGAGCAGTACTTC.

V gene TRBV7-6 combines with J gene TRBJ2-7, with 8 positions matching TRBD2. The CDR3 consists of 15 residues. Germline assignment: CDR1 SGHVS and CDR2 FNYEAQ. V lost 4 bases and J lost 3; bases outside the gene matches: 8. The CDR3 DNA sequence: TGTGCCAGCAGCTCGGGAGGGACGGCCTTCTACGAGCAGTACTTC. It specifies CASSSGGTAFYEQYF.

The CDR3 here is CASSVGSGGTNEKLFF. For the CDR3, the DNA is TGTGCCAGCAGCGTAGGATCAGGGGGCACTAATGAAAAACTGTTTTTT. The rearrangement joins TRBV9 to TRBJ1-4; 8 bases are a match to TRBD1. There are 16 residues in the CDR3. Per the germline V gene, CDR1 is SGDLS and CDR2 is YYNGEE. V shed 0 bases and J 2 bases; nucleotides not matched to a gene: 3.

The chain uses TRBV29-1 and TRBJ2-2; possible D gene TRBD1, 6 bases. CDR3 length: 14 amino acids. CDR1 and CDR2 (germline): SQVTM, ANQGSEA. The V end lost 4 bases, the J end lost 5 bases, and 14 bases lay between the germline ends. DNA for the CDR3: TGCAGCGTTGGGGCAGGGGTAGTTACCGGGGAGCTGTTTTTT. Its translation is CSVGAGVVTGELFF.

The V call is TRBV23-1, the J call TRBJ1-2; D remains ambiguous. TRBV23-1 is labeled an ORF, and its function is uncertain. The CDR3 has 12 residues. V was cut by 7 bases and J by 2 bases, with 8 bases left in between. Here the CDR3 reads CASTSLNYGYTF. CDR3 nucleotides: TGCGCCAGCACATCACTAAACTATGGCTACACCTTC.

The CDR3 reads CASSIRRALSNQPQHF. The CDR3 DNA is TGTGCCAGTAGTATACGGCGGGCCCTTAGCAATCAGCCCCAGCATTTT. V gene TRBV19 combines with J gene TRBJ1-5; D unclear. The CDR3 contains 16 residues. Germline V gene sequence: CDR1 LNHDA, CDR2 SQIVND (reference sequence). Trimming stripped 2 bases from V and 0 bases from J, with 11 bases between.

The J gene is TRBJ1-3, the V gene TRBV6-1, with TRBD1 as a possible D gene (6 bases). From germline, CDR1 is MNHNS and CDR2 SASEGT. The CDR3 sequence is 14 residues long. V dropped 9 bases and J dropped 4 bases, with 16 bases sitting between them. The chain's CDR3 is CASNIGGLGNTIYF. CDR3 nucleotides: TGTGCCAGTAATATTGGGGGGCTCGGAAACACCATATATTTT.

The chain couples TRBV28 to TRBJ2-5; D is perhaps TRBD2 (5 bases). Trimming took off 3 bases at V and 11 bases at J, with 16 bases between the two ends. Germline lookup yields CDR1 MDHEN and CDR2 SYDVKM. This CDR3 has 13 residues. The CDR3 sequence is CASSFLVYERQYF. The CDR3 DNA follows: TGTGCCAGCAGTTTTCTAGTCTACGAGCGGCAGTACTTC.

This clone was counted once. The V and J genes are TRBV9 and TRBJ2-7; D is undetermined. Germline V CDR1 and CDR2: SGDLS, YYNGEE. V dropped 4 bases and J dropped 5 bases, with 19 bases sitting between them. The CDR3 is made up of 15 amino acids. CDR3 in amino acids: CASSPLSGSWNEQYF. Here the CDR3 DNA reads TGTGCCAGCAGCCCCCTGTCGGGCTCTTGGAACGAGCAGTACTTC.

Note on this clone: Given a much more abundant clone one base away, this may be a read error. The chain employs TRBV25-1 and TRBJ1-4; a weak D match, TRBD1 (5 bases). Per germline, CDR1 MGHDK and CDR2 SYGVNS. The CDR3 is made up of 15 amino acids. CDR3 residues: CARSEYGGFREKLFF. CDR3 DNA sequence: TGTGCCCGCAGTGAATATGGGGGTTTTCGGGAAAAACTGTTTTTT. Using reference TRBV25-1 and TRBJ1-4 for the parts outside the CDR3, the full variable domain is EADIYQTPRYLVIGTGKKITLECSQTMGHDKMYWYQQDPGMELHLIHYSYGVNSTEKGDLSSESTVSRIRTEHFPLTLESARPSHTSQYLCARSEYGGFREKLFFGSGTQLSVL.

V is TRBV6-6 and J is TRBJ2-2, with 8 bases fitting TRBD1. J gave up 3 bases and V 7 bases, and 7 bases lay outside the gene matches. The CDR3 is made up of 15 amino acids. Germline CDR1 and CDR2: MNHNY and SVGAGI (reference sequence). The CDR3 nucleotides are TGTGCCAGCACCCAGACAGGGGCGGACACCGGGGAGCTGTTTTTT. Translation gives CASTQTGADTGELFF.

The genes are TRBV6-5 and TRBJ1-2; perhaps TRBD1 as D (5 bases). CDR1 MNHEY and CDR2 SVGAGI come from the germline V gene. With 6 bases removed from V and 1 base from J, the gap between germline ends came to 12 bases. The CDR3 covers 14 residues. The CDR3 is CASRPAGGNYGYTF. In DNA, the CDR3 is TGTGCCAGCAGACCCGCTGGGGGTAACTATGGCTACACCTTC.

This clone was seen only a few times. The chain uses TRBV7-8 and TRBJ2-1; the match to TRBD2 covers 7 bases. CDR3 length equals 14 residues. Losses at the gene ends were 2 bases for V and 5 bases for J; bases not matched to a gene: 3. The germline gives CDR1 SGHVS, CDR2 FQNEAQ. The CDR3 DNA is TGTGCCAGCAGCTTAAGACTAGCCCACAATGAGCAGTTCTTC. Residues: CASSLRLAHNEQFF. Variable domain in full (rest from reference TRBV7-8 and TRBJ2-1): GAGVSQSPRYKVAKRGQDVALRCDPISGHVSLFWYQQALGQGPEFLTYFQNEAQLDKSGLPSDRFFAERPEGSVSTLKIQRTQQEDSAVYLCASSLRLAHNEQFFGPGTRLTVL.

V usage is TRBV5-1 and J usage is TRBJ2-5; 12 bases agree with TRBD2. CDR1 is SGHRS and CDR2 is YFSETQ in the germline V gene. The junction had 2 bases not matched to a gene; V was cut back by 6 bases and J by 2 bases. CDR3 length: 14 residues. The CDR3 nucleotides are TGCGCCAGCATCGGACTAGCGGGACAAGAGACCCAGTACTTC. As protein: CASIGLAGQETQYF.

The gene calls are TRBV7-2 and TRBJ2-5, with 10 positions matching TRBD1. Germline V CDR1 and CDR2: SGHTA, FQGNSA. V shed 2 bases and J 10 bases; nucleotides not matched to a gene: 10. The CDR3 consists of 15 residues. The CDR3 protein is CASSLMVQGTGDQYF. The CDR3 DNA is TGTGCCAGCAGCTTAATGGTCCAGGGGACAGGGGACCAGTACTTC.

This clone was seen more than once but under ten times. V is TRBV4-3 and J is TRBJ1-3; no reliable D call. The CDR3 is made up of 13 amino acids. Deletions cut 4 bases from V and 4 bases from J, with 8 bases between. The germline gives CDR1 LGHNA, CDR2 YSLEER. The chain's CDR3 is CASSLRQGNTIYF. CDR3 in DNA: TGCGCCAGCAGCCTAAGACAAGGAAACACCATATATTTT.